The rows below give T cell receptor beta chains drawn from one sample of a study of cytomegalovirus exposure and HLA in healthy donors. Generated by immunoSEQ multiplex PCR, the TCRdb table keeps only in-frame clones and is missing some. Its listing shows 29,000 or so clones. The sequenced sample was PBMCs. These receptors all come from a young man in good health and CMV-seronegative. Each CDR3 is given with its conserved first and last residue. The D gene is left open where the match is weak. Clone size is given for some rows only: seen once, a few or many times, or a class if the clone is expanded.

clone_size | j_call | v_call | d_call | cdr3_aa | cdr3_nt
. | TRBJ2-1 | TRBV29-1 | TRBD1 | CSVSGTGGLNEQFF | TGCAGCGTCTCCGGGACAGGGGGCCTCAATGAGCAGTTCTTC
. | TRBJ2-3 | TRBV7-6 | . | CASSLDAPFTDTQYF | TGTGCCAGCAGCTTAGATGCGCCTTTCACAGATACGCAGTATTTT
. | TRBJ1-1 | TRBV11-3 | TRBD1 | CASSPPTGGTEAFF | TGTGCCAGCAGCCCCCCGACAGGGGGCACTGAAGCTTTCTTT
. | TRBJ2-5 | TRBV28 | . | CASSLFYETQYF | TGTGCCAGCAGTTTATTTTATGAGACCCAGTACTTC
. | TRBJ2-7 | TRBV18 | . | CASSPNENRYEQYF | TGTGCCAGCTCACCAAATGAGAATCGGTACGAGCAGTACTTC
. | TRBJ2-1 | TRBV29-1 | TRBD1 | CSVEGGTGSYNEQFF | TGCAGCGTTGAAGGGGGGACAGGGTCCTACAATGAGCAGTTCTTC
. | TRBJ1-5 | TRBV19 | . | CASTGQFSNQPQHF | TGTGCCAGTACTGGGCAGTTTAGCAATCAGCCCCAGCATTTT
. | TRBJ1-2 | TRBV6-5 | . | CASSYSTGYGYTF | TGTGCCAGCAGTTACTCAACCGGCTATGGCTACACCTTC
. | TRBJ2-1 | TRBV29-1 | . | CSVEMESSYNEQFF | TGCAGCGTTGAAATGGAGAGCTCCTACAATGAGCAGTTCTTC
. | TRBJ2-3 | TRBV7-2 | . | CASSLAPLGGTSTDTQYF | TGTGCCAGCAGCTTAGCCCCCTTGGGCGGGACTAGCACAGATACGCAGTATTTT
medium-sized | TRBJ1-1 | TRBV19 | TRBD1 | CASSPRTGGFAEAFF | TGTGCCAGTAGTCCTCGGACAGGGGGCTTCGCTGAAGCTTTCTTT
medium-sized | TRBJ1-1 | TRBV6-1 | . | CASSVFGENTEAFF | TGTGCCAGCAGTGTCTTCGGGGAGAACACTGAAGCTTTCTTT
. | TRBJ2-1 | TRBV2 | TRBD1 | CASAMGQGNGGEQFF | TGTGCCAGTGCCATGGGACAGGGGAACGGCGGTGAGCAGTTCTTC
. | TRBJ1-2 | TRBV5-6 | . | CASSWTDPYGYTF | TGTGCCAGCAGCTGGACAGATCCCTATGGCTACACCTTC
. | TRBJ1-2 | TRBV7-9 | . | CASSYTEGVGYTF | TGTGCCAGCAGCTACACCGAAGGAGTAGGCTACACCTTC
. | TRBJ2-5 | TRBV9 | TRBD2 | CASSVAVGGEQETQYF | TGTGCCAGCAGCGTAGCGGTCGGGGGGGAGCAAGAGACCCAGTACTTC
. | TRBJ2-2 | TRBV14 | TRBD2 | CASSQGSGANTGELFF | TGTGCCAGCAGCCAAGGTAGCGGGGCGAACACCGGGGAGCTGTTTTTT
. | TRBJ2-3 | TRBV18 | . | CASSPPVAGTDTQYF | TGTGCCAGCTCACCACCGGTGGCAGGCACAGATACGCAGTATTTT
. | TRBJ2-7 | TRBV11-2 | . | CASSLVPGDSYEQYF | TGTGCCAGCAGCTTAGTTCCAGGGGACTCCTACGAGCAGTACTTC
. | TRBJ2-3 | TRBV7-9 | . | CASSPRFGFSGGSTDTQYF | TGTGCCAGCAGCCCAAGGTTCGGTTTTAGCGGAGGAAGCACAGATACGCAGTATTTT
. | TRBJ1-4 | TRBV2 | . | CASSEASEGTNEKLFF | TGTGCCAGCAGTGAAGCTTCGGAGGGAACTAATGAAAAACTGTTTTTT
. | TRBJ2-4 | TRBV30 | TRBD2 | CAWTSGSKNIQYF | TGTGCCTGGACTAGCGGATCCAAAAACATTCAGTACTTC
. | TRBJ2-2 | TRBV5-4 | TRBD1 | CASSAPGQGPTGELFF | TGTGCCAGCAGCGCGCCGGGACAGGGGCCCACCGGGGAGCTGTTTTTT
. | TRBJ2-5 | TRBV5-1 | . | CASSIRVYQETQYF | TGCGCCAGCAGCATCAGGGTGTACCAAGAGACCCAGTACTTC
. | TRBJ2-7 | TRBV18 | TRBD1 | CASSPLGLGDSYEQYF | TGTGCCAGCTCACCACTTGGGCTGGGGGACAGCTACGAGCAGTACTTC
. | TRBJ2-5 | TRBV11-2 | . | CASSPDTNQETQYF | TGTGCCAGCAGCCCGGACACTAACCAAGAGACCCAGTACTTC
. | TRBJ2-3 | TRBV5-1 | TRBD2 | CASSFFGGGAVDTQYF | TGCGCCAGCAGCTTTTTCGGCGGGGGGGCCGTAGATACGCAGTATTTT
medium-sized | TRBJ1-1 | TRBV7-9 | . | CASSFQGGTEAFF | TGTGCCAGCAGCTTTCAGGGTGGGACTGAAGCTTTCTTT
. | TRBJ1-4 | TRBV5-1 | TRBD1 | CASSSTGDFNEKLFF | TGCGCCAGCAGCAGTACAGGGGACTTTAATGAAAAACTGTTTTTT
. | TRBJ1-1 | TRBV7-9 | . | CASSSDRGTEAFF | TGTGCCAGCAGCTCCGATCGGGGGACTGAAGCTTTCTTT
. | TRBJ2-6 | TRBV14 | . | CASSLSGGANVLTF | TGTGCCAGCAGCCTGTCGGGGGGGGCCAACGTCCTGACTTTC
. | TRBJ1-1 | TRBV5-1 | . | CASSLVGSGNTEAFF | TGCGCCAGCAGCTTGGTTGGAAGCGGGAACACTGAAGCTTTCTTT
. | TRBJ2-3 | TRBV18 | TRBD2 | CASSPSAGGGTDTQYF | TGTGCCAGCTCACCTTCGGCGGGGGGCGGCACAGATACGCAGTATTTT
. | TRBJ2-4 | TRBV15 | TRBD2 | CATSREVAGGDIQYF | TGTGCCACCAGCAGAGAGGTAGCGGGGGGGGACATTCAGTACTTC
. | TRBJ2-3 | TRBV2 | TRBD2 | CASYSGVADTQYF | TGTGCCAGTTATAGCGGGGTTGCGGATACGCAGTATTTT
. | TRBJ2-5 | TRBV4-3 | . | CASSQDFGAGGETQYF | .
. | TRBJ2-7 | TRBV6-6 | TRBD2 | CASSRMGGANLEQYF | TGTGCCAGCAGCCGCATGGGAGGGGCCAACCTCGAGCAGTACTTC
. | TRBJ1-1 | TRBV12-5 | . | CASGRLTENTEAFF | TGTGCTAGTGGTCGCCTGACAGAGAACACTGAAGCTTTCTTT
. | TRBJ2-2 | TRBV7-9 | TRBD2 | CASSLTLGGIGTGELFF | TGTGCCAGCAGCTTAACGTTGGGAGGGATCGGCACCGGGGAGCTGTTTTTT
. | TRBJ2-2 | TRBV5-1 | TRBD2 | CASSLTSGQLTGELFF | TGCGCCAGCAGCTTGACTAGCGGTCAACTCACCGGGGAGCTGTTTTTT
. | TRBJ1-1 | TRBV18 | TRBD1 | CASSTDREYTEAFF | TGTGCCAGCTCAACGGACAGGGAATACACTGAAGCTTTCTTT
. | TRBJ1-1 | TRBV6-1 | TRBD1 | CAGQGEVTEAFF | TGTGCCGGGCAGGGGGAGGTCACTGAAGCTTTCTTT
. | TRBJ2-7 | TRBV20-1 | . | CSAFPRYEQYF | TGCAGTGCTTTCCCGCGTTACGAGCAGTACTTC
. | TRBJ1-2 | TRBV2 | . | CATIQGPGYTF | TGTGCCACCATACAGGGTCCGGGCTACACCTTC
. | TRBJ1-4 | TRBV6-5 | . | CASSYSWQFEKLFF | TGTGCCAGCAGTTACTCGTGGCAGTTCGAAAAACTGTTTTTT
. | TRBJ1-2 | TRBV7-2 | TRBD1 | CASRETLDRGGLRAYGYTF | TGTGCCAGCAGGGAGACTTTGGACAGGGGAGGATTGAGGGCCTATGGCTACACCTTC
. | TRBJ2-6 | TRBV18 | TRBD1 | CASSPRRQGDSGANVLTF | TGTGCCAGCTCACCACGGAGACAGGGGGACTCTGGGGCCAACGTCCTGACTTTC
. | TRBJ1-6 | TRBV6-5 | . | CASRPQGNNSPLHF | TGTGCCAGCAGACCCCAGGGCAATAATTCACCCCTCCACTTT
. | TRBJ2-7 | TRBV13 | . | CASSLVGAPNEQYF | TGTGCCAGCAGCTTAGTAGGAGCACCCAACGAGCAGTACTTC
. | TRBJ2-5 | TRBV7-2 | . | CASSLGSGIQETQYF | TGTGCCAGCAGCTTAGGGTCCGGGATCCAAGAGACCCAGTACTTC
. | TRBJ2-2 | TRBV4-3 | TRBD1 | CASSQVGGTGGTGELFF | TGCGCCAGCAGCCAAGTGGGGGGGACAGGGGGCACCGGGGAGCTGTTTTTT
. | TRBJ2-6 | TRBV11-3 | . | CASSFAVSGANVLTF | TGTGCCAGCAGCTTTGCAGTTTCTGGGGCCAACGTCCTGACTTTC
. | TRBJ2-3 | TRBV18 | TRBD2 | CASSPLAGGGDTDTQYF | TGTGCCAGCTCACCACTAGCGGGAGGAGGGGACACAGATACGCAGTATTTT
. | TRBJ2-5 | TRBV6-6 | TRBD2 | CASSYASGGQETQYF | TGTGCCAGCAGTTACGCTAGCGGAGGCCAAGAGACCCAGTACTTC
. | TRBJ1-1 | TRBV5-1 | TRBD1 | CASSRDRGGTEAFF | TGCGCCAGCTCCCGGGACAGGGGGGGCACTGAAGCTTTCTTT
. | TRBJ2-5 | TRBV30 | . | CAWSGGGTQYF | TGTGCCTGGAGCGGCGGCGGAACCCAGTACTTC
. | TRBJ1-5 | TRBV28 | TRBD1 | CASSSQGAPSNQPQHF | TGTGCCAGCAGTTCGCAGGGGGCGCCGAGCAATCAGCCCCAGCATTTT
. | TRBJ2-1 | TRBV10-2 | . | CASRVRGAFVEQFF | TGCGCCAGCAGAGTCCGGGGAGCCTTCGTTGAGCAGTTCTTC
. | TRBJ1-3 | TRBV11-2 | TRBD1 | CASTSRGLSGNTIYF | TGTGCCAGCACCTCCAGGGGGCTGAGTGGAAACACCATATATTTT
. | TRBJ2-1 | TRBV5-1 | TRBD1 | CASSLVTRTGLSNEQFF | TGCGCCAGCAGCTTGGTTACGCGGACAGGACTCTCCAATGAGCAGTTCTTC